This T cell receptor beta chain was profiled in a study of beta chain features in type 1 diabetes. A single heparinised draw of roughly 110 mL on average was taken per donor. Study results and limitations: The cDNA sequencing approach could over-represent high-TCR-expressing cells. Shortening of TCRB CDR3s, moderate but significant, appeared in all four CD4+ subsets of Type 1 diabetes patients. For patients, the naive, central memory and Treg TCRB repertoires appeared more alike than for healthy donors.

Every isolated RNA sample was fully reverse transcribed, so sequencing captured expressed TCRB transcripts. The table came from immunoSEQ multiplex PCR; TCRdb's copy has only in-frame clones and leaves some out. The sample has approximately 170,000 clones, approximately 8% seen once. A remark on this clone: The antigen remains undetermined.

This CDR3 comprises 12 residues. Germline-derived CDR1 and CDR2 are SQVTM and ANQGSEA. With 6 bases clipped from V and 3 bases from J, the junction kept 2 bases outside the gene matches. The origin of this receptor is a young man with type 1 diabetes. This sequence joins TRBV29-1 and TRBJ1-2; 9 bases match TRBD1. Sequenced: central memory CD4+ T cells from blood. CDR3 in DNA: TGCAGCGTCAGGACAGGGGACTATGGCTACACCTTC. Residues: CSVRTGDYGYTF. The variable domain in full, completed from reference TRBV29-1 and TRBJ1-2, reads SAVISQKPSRDICQRGTSLTIQCQVDSQVTMMFWYRQQPGQSLTLIATANQGSEATYESGFVIDKFPISRPNLTFSTLTVSNMSPEDSSIYLCSVRTGDYGYTFGSGTRLTVV.